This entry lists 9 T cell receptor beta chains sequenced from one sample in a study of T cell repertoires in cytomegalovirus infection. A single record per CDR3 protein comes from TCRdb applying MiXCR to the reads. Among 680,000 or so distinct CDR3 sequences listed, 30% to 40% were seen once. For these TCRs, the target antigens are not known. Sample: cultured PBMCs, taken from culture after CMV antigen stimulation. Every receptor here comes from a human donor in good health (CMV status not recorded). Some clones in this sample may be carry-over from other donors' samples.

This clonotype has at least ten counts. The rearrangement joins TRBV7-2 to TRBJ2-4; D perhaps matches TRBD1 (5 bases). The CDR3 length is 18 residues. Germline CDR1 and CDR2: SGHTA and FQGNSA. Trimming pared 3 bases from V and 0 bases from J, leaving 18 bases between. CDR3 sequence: CASSFEQAFALAKNIQYF. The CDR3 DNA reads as TGTGCCAGCAGCTTCGAACAGGCGTTTGCTCTAGCCAAAAACATTCAGTACTTC.

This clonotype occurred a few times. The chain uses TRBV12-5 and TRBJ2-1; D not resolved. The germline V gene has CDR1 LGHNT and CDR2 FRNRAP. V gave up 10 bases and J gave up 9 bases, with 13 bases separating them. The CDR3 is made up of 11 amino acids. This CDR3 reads CATRAATEQFF. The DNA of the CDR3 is TGTGCTACCCGGGCGGCTACTGAGCAGTTCTTC. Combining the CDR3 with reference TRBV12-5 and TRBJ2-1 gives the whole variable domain DARVTQTPRHKVTEMGQEVTMRCQPILGHNTVFWYRQTMMQGLELLAYFRNRAPLDDSGMPKDRFSAEMPDATLATLKIQPSEPRDSAVYFCATRAATEQFFGPGTRLTVL.

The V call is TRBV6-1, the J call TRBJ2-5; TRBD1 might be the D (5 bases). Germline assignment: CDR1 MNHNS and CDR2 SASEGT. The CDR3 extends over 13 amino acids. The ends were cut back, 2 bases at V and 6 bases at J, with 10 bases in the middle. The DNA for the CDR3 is TGTGCCAGCAGTGAACAGGGTATTAAGACCCAGTACTTC. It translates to CASSEQGIKTQYF.

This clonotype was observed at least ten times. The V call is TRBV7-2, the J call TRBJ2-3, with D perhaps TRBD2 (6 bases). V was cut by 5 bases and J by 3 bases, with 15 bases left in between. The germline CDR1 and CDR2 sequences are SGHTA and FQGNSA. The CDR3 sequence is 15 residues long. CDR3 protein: CASSPRGAGTDTQYF. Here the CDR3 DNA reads TGTGCCAGCAGCCCCCGCGGAGCGGGTACAGATACGCAGTATTTT. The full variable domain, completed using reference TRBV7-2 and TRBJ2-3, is GAGVSQSPSNKVTEKGKDVELRCDPISGHTALYWYRQSLGQGLEFLIYFQGNSAPDKSGLPSDRFSAERTGGSVSTLTIQRTQQEDSAVYLCASSPRGAGTDTQYFGPGTRLTVL.

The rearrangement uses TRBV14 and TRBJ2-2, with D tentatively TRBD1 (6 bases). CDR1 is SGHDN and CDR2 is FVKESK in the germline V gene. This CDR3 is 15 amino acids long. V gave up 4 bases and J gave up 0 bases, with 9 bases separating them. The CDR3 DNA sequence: TGTGCCAGCAGCCGGGACATAGCGAACACCGGGGAGCTGTTTTTT. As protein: CASSRDIANTGELFF.

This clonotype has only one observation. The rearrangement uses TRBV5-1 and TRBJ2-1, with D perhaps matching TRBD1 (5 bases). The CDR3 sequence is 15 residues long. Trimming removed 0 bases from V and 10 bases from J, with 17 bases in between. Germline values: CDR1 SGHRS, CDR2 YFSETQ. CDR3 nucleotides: TGCGCCAGCAGCTTGGGAGGACATCCCTTGGAGGAGCAGTTCTTC. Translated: CASSLGGHPLEEQFF.

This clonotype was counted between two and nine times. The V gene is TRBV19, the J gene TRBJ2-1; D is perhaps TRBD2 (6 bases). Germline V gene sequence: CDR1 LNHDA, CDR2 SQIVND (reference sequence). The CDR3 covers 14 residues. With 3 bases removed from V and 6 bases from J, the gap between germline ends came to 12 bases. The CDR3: CASSISGRSNEQFF. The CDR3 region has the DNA TGTGCCAGTAGTATCTCCGGGAGAAGCAATGAGCAGTTCTTC.

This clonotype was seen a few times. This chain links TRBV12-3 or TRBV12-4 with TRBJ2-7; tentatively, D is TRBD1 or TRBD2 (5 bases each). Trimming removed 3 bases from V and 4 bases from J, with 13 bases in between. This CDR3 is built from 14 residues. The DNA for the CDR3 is TGTGCCAGCAGTTTGGGGACCCTGGTTTACGAGCAGTACTTC. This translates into CASSLGTLVYEQYF.

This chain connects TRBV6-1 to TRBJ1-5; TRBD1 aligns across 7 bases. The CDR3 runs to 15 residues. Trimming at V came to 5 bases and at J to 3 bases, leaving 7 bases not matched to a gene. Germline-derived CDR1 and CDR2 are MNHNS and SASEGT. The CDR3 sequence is CASSTYRGDNQPQHF. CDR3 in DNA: TGTGCCAGCAGTACCTACAGGGGAGACAATCAGCCCCAGCATTTT.